This paragraph reports one T cell receptor (beta chain). Its antigen is not identified. The assay was immunoSEQ multiplex PCR, and TCRdb's table has in-frame clones only and misses some. The sample lists about 300,000 clones, 70% to 80% seen once, with about 5.3% in the top ten. This specimen belongs to a study of cytotoxic CD8 clonotypes in ibrutinib-treated CLL. Overall study results and limits: Sustained-remission and progressing patients were not sampled at matched times.

There are 12 residues in the CDR3. Germline CDR1 reads SNHLY; CDR2 reads FYNNEI. V shed 8 bases and J shed 8 bases, with 15 bases lying between them. The sequences come from PBMCs, collected at disease progression, from a patient treated with ibrutinib. V usage is TRBV2 and J usage is TRBJ1-1, with TRBD1 as a possible D gene (5 bases). This receptor was taken from a human donor with chronic lymphocytic leukemia. The CDR3 DNA reads TGTGCCAGCCGGGACGGGGCGCGGGAAGCTTTCTTT. Translating gives CASRDGAREAFF.